These T cell receptor beta chains were read from a single sample in a study of blood T cell repertoires in COVID-19. Assay: immunoSEQ multiplex PCR; the TCRdb copy retains only in-frame clones and omits some. Seen here are 200,000 to 300,000 clones, 70% to 85% observed once, and the top ten hold roughly 9.6%. The sequenced sample was peripheral blood. These receptors were taken from an elderly woman with acute or convalescent COVID-19. The CDR3 runs from the conserved cysteine through the conserved F or W. A D gene is named only where the DNA matches it firmly.

j_call,d_call,v_call,cdr3_aa
TRBJ2-1,TRBD2,TRBV6-5,CASRGTTTPSEQFF
TRBJ1-6,.,TRBV10-3,CAIGPAEENSPLHF
TRBJ1-2,.,TRBV28,CASRGTIYGYTF
TRBJ1-3,TRBD1,TRBV29-1,CSVAGGGGNTIYF
TRBJ1-4,.,TRBV2,CASRQENANEKLFF
TRBJ1-5,.,TRBV19,CASSALSSNQPQHF
TRBJ2-7,TRBD1,TRBV5-6,CASSLEGQGTHEQYF
TRBJ2-7,TRBD1,TRBV5-1,CASSLGQGLGEQYF
TRBJ1-6,TRBD1,TRBV18,CASSPRQGDNSPLHF
TRBJ1-6,.,TRBV2,CASSEGIGQGGSPLHF
TRBJ2-3,.,TRBV3-1/TRBV3-2,CAVGGARTDTQYF
TRBJ2-2,TRBD1,TRBV5-1,CASSSYRGDTGELFF
TRBJ2-4,TRBD1,TRBV18,CASSLVGQGNGIQYF
TRBJ1-1,TRBD1,TRBV18,CASSAGTANTEAFF
TRBJ1-6,TRBD1,TRBV18,CASSPDRGNSPLHF
TRBJ1-6,.,TRBV6-5,CASRLDSNSPLHF
TRBJ2-1,TRBD1,TRBV7-9,CASSLVRVLGQGYNEQFF
TRBJ2-2,.,TRBV29-1,CSVVPGTGELFF
TRBJ2-2,.,TRBV24-1,CATSDPGHANTGELFF
TRBJ2-2,TRBD1,TRBV5-4,CASSLSAKGASGELFF
TRBJ1-4,.,TRBV5-1,CASSLAGGIGEKLFF
TRBJ1-3,.,TRBV30,CAWSRGRPGLSGNTIYF
TRBJ1-1,TRBD1,TRBV18,CASSPMTGNGNTEAFF
TRBJ1-2,TRBD1,TRBV5-4,CASSPAGQGLNYGYTF
TRBJ2-7,.,TRBV25-1,CASSVGRGEQYF
TRBJ2-1,.,TRBV6-5,CASSQDQGSYNEQFF
TRBJ1-3,.,TRBV7-2,CASSLRSGPGNTIYF
TRBJ1-1,.,TRBV2,CASHREGNTEAFF
TRBJ1-2,.,TRBV7-3,CASSLREGKGYTF
TRBJ1-1,.,TRBV5-1,CASSLPSVSGDTEAFF
TRBJ1-5,.,TRBV19,CASSIGTGQPNSNQPQHF
TRBJ2-7,.,TRBV6-5,CASRREQGGSYEQYF
TRBJ2-7,TRBD1,TRBV7-8,CASSQKGDSTYEQYF
TRBJ2-7,.,TRBV28,CASSPRSWKTKPPYEQYF
TRBJ2-7,.,TRBV6-5,CASSYSGQGTYEQYF
TRBJ1-5,TRBD1,TRBV10-2,CASSDGQGATIPYSNQPQHF
TRBJ1-6,.,TRBV18,CASSPKGHLDSPLHF
TRBJ2-3,.,TRBV9,CASSPMVGGDTQYF
TRBJ2-5,TRBD1,TRBV2,CASSERRQGAGETQYF
TRBJ1-1,TRBD1,TRBV6-2/TRBV6-3,CASSSNHRGGGTEAFF
TRBJ1-2,.,TRBV6-5,CASRLQGDDYGYTF
TRBJ1-6,TRBD1,TRBV18,CASSAGQGSRSPLHF
TRBJ2-5,TRBD2,TRBV19,CATATSGGAPETQYF
TRBJ1-5,.,TRBV11-2,CASSLRQGFNQPQHF
TRBJ2-3,TRBD2,TRBV7-2,CASSSRTSGGADTQYF
TRBJ2-7,TRBD1,TRBV11-2,CASSKRLTPGGIADEQYF
TRBJ2-2,.,TRBV27,CASSFRGAIIINTGELFF
TRBJ2-2,.,TRBV24-1,CATSDVGQNTGELFF
TRBJ1-6,TRBD1,TRBV28,CASSLSTGGASPLHF
TRBJ1-2,.,TRBV28,CASSPRGVYGYTF
TRBJ2-1,.,TRBV7-3,CASSRRPGNEQFF
TRBJ2-3,TRBD1,TRBV5-1,CASSLEGRGRRRTSTDTQYF
TRBJ1-4,.,TRBV10-3,CAISDAPATNEKLFF
TRBJ1-4,TRBD1,TRBV4-1,CASSPTGGPTNEKLFF
TRBJ1-1,.,TRBV11-2,CASSLGQGSNTEAFF
TRBJ1-2,TRBD1,TRBV19,CASSTGGLFGYTF
TRBJ1-2,TRBD1,TRBV6-5,CASRGGTTGTEGYTF
TRBJ1-1,.,TRBV7-6,CASSLSSGNTEAFF
TRBJ2-1,.,TRBV18,CASSPPGSVYNEQFF